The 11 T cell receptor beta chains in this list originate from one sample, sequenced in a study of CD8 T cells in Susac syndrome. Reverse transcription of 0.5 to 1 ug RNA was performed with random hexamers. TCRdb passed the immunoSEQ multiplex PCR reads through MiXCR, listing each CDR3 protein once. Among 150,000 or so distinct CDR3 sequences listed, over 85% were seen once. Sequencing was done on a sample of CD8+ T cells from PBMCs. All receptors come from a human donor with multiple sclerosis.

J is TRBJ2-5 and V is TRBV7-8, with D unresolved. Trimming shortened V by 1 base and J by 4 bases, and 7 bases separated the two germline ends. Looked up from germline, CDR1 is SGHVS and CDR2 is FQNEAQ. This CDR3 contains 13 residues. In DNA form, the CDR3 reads TGTGCCAGCAGCTTAGGAATAAGAGAGACCCAGTACTTC. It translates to CASSLGIRETQYF.

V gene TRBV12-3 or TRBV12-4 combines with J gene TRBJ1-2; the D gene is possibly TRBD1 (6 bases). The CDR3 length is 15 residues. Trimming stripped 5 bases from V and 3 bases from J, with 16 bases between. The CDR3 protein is CASSPTGQWYYGYTF. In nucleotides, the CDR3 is TGTGCCAGCAGTCCAACAGGGCAATGGTACTATGGCTACACCTTC.

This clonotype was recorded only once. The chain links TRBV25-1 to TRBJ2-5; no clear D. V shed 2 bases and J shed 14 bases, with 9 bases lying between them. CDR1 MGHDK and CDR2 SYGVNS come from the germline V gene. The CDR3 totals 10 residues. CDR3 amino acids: CASSEDGLYF. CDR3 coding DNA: TGTGCCAGCAGTGAAGACGGCCTCTACTTC.

The CDR3 region is CAWSLEGIANYGYTF. The CDR3 DNA sequence: TGTGCCTGGAGTCTCGAGGGGATTGCTAACTATGGCTACACCTTC. The V and J genes are TRBV30 and TRBJ1-2; weak D call: TRBD1 (5 bases). Trimming pared 2 bases from V and 0 bases from J, leaving 13 bases between. This CDR3 has 15 amino acids. CDR1 is GTSNPN and CDR2 is SVGIG in the germline V gene (reference sequence).

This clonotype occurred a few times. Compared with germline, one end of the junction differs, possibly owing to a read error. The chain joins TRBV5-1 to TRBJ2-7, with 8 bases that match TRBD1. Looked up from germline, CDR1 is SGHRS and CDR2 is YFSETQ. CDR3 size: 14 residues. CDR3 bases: TGTGCCAGCAGCCTTCGGACAGGGTCCTACGAGCAGTACTTC. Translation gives CASSLRTGSYEQYF.

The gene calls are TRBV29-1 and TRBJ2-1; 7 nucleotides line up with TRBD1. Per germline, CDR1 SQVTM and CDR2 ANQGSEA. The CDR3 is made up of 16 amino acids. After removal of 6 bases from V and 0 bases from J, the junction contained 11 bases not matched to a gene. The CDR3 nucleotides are TGCAGCGTGGACGGTACGGACAGGAGCTCCTACAATGAGCAGTTCTTC. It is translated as CSVDGTDRSSYNEQFF.

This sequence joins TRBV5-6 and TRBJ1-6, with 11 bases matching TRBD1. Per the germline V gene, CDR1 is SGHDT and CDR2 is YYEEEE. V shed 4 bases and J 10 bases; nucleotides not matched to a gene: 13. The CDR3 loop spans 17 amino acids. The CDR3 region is CASSLPRTGGVWSPLHF. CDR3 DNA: TGTGCCAGCAGCCTCCCCCGGACAGGGGGCGTTTGGTCACCCCTCCACTTT.

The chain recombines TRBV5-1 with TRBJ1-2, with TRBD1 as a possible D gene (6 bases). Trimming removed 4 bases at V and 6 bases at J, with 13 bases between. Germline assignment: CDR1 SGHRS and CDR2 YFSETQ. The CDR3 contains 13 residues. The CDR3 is CASSPGARDGYTF. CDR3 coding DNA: TGCGCCAGCAGCCCGGGGGCGCGGGATGGCTACACCTTC.

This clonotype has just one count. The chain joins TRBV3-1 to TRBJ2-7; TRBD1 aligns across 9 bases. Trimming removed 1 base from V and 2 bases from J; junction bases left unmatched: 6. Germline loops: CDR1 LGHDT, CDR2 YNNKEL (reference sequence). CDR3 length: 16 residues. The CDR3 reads CASSQVPDRGAYEQYF. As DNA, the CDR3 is TGTGCCAGCAGCCAAGTCCCGGACAGGGGAGCCTACGAGCAGTACTTC.

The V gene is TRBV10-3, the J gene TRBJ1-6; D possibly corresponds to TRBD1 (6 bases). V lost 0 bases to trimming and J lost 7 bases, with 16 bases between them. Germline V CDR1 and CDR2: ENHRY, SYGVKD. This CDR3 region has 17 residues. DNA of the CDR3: TGTGCCATCAGTGAGTCAAGCGACCTTGACAGGAATTCACCCCTCCACTTT. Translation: CAISESSDLDRNSPLHF.

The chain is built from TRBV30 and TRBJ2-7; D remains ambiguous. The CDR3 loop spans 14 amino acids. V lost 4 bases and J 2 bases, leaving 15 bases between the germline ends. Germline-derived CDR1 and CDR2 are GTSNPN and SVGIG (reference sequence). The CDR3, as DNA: TGTGCCTGGATCGGACCCGAAACAACCTACGAGCAGTACTTC. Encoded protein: CAWIGPETTYEQYF.